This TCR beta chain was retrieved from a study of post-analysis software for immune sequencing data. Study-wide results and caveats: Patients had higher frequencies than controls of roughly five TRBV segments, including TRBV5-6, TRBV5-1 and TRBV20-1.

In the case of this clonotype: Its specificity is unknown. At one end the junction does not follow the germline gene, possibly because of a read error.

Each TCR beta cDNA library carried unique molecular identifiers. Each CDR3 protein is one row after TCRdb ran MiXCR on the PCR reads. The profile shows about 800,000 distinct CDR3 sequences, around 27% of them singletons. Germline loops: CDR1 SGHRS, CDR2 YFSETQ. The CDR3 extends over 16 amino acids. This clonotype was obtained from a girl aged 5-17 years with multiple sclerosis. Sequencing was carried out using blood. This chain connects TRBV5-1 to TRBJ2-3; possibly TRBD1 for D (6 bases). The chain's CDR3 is CVSADGQIFSTDTQYF. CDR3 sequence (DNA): TGCGTCAGCGCGGACGGACAGATCTTTAGCACAGATACGCAGTATTTT. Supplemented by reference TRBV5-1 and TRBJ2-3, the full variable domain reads KAGVTQTPRYLIKTRGQQVTLSCSPISGHRSVSWYQQTPGQGLQFLFEYFSETQRNKGNFPGRFSGRQFSNSRSEMNVSTLELGDSALYLCVSADGQIFSTDTQYFGPGTRLTVL.